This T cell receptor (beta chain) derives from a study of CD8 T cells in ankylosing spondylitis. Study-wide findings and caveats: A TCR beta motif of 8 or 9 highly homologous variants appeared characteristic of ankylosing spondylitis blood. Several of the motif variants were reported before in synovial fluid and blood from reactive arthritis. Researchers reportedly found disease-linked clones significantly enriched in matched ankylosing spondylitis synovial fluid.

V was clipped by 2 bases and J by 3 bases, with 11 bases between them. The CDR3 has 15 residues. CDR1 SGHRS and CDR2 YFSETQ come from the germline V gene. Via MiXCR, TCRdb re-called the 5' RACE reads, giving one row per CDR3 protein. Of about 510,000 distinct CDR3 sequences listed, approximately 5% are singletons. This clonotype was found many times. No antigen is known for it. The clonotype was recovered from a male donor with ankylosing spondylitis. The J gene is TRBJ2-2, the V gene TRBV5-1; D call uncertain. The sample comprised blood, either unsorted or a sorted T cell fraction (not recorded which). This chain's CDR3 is CASSFSRLDTGELFF. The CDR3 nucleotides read TGCGCCAGCAGCTTTAGCAGGCTAGACACCGGGGAGCTGTTTTTT.